This T cell receptor beta chain comes out of a study of cytomegalovirus exposure and HLA in healthy donors. Remarks on this clone: Its antigen is unknown.

Germline-derived CDR1 and CDR2 are LNHDA and SQIVND (reference sequence). The germline V and J ends were trimmed by 3 bases and 0 bases, with 9 bases remaining between them. This CDR3 is built from 15 residues. The PCR employed 60 Vbeta primers together with 13 Jbeta primers. Assay: immunoSEQ multiplex PCR; the TCRdb copy retains only in-frame clones and omits some. The sample holds over 140,000 clones, roughly 79% seen once. Findings and caveats of the study: Fewer N-insertions than the roughly 670-donor mean were reportedly shown by an Asian-associated ancestry cluster in a later analysis. Several of the most significant clusters appeared linked to common viral pathogens, based on a later analysis.

Material for sequencing was PBMCs. This chain connects TRBV19 to TRBJ1-5; D is perhaps TRBD1 (6 bases). The source is a man younger than 40 in good health and CMV-seropositive. The DNA of the CDR3 is TGTGCCAGTAGTATGGACAGAGATAGCAATCAGCCCCAGCATTTT. It encodes CASSMDRDSNQPQHF.